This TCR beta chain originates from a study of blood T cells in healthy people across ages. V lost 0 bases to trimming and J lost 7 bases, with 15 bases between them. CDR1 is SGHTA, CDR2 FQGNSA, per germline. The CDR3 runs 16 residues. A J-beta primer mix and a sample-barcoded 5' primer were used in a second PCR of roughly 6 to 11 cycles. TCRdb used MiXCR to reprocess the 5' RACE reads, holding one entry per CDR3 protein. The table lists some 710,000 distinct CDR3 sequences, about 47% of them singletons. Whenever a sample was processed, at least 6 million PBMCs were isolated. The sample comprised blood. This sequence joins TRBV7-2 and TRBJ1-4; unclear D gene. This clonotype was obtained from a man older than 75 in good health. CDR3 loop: CASSLAPWGGGEKLFF. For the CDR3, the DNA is TGTGCCAGCAGCTTAGCGCCGTGGGGTGGAGGTGAAAAACTGTTTTTT.